The source of this TCR beta chain is a study of cytomegalovirus exposure and HLA in healthy donors. Study-wide results and limits: A later analysis linked a missense DCLRE1C variant to TCR beta V- and J-gene trimming. As a later analysis revealed, the rate of TCR association differed by HLA locus, with DRB1 most and HLA-C fewest. Most CMV-associated TCR beta chains appeared HLA-restricted in a later analysis.

The PCR made use of 60 Vbeta and 13 Jbeta primers. TCRdb keeps only in-frame clones here, not all; method: immunoSEQ multiplex PCR. The repertoire holds under 75,000 clones, with 74% as singletons. As for this clone: Antigen: not known.

This CDR3 is 13 amino acids long. The V end was cut by 4 bases, the J end by 0 bases, with 6 bases between. Germline loops: CDR1 SGHDT, CDR2 YYEEEE. The sequencing input was PBMCs. The genes are TRBV5-6 and TRBJ2-3; D is unclear. This receptor was taken from a human donor in good health. Here the CDR3 DNA reads TGTGCCAGCAGCCAGACTAGCACAGATACGCAGTATTTT. Translation: CASSQTSTDTQYF.